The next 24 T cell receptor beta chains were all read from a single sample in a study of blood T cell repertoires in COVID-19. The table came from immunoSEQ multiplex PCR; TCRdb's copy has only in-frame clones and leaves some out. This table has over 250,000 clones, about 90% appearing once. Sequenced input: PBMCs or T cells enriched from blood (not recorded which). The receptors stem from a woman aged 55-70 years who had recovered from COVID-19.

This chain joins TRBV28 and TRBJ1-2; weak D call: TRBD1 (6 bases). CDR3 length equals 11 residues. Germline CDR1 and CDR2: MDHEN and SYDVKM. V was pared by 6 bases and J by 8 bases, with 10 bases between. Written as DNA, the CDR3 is TGTGCCAGCAGGACAGGTGAAGGCTACACCTTC. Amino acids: CASRTGEGYTF.

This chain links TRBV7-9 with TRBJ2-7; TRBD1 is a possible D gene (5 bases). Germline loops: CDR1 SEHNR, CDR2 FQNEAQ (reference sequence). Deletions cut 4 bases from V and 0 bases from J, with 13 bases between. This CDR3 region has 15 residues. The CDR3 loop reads CASSSGHSSSYEQYF. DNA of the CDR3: TGTGCCAGCAGCTCCGGACACAGCAGCTCCTACGAGCAGTACTTC.

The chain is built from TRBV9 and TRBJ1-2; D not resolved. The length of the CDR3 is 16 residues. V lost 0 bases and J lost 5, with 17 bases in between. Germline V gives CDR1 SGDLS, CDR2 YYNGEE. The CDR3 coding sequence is TGTGCCAGCAGCGTAGTAGGCTCCGGGGAGGGTTATGGCTACACCTTC. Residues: CASSVVGSGEGYGYTF.

The CDR3 spells CASSLDRQGNSPLHF. CDR3 coding DNA: TGCGCCAGCAGCTTGGACAGACAGGGTAATTCACCCCTCCACTTT. The chain joins TRBV5-1 to TRBJ1-6; TRBD1 matches at 7 bases. V shed 0 bases and J 6 bases; nucleotides not matched to a gene: 3. The CDR3 is 15 amino acids. Germline V gives CDR1 SGHRS, CDR2 YFSETQ.

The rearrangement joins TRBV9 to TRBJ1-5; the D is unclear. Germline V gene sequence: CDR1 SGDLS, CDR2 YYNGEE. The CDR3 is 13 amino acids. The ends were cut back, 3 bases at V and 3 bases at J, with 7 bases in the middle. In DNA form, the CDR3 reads TGTGCCAGCAGCGCAAGCCTCAATCAGCCCCAGCATTTT. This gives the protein CASSASLNQPQHF.

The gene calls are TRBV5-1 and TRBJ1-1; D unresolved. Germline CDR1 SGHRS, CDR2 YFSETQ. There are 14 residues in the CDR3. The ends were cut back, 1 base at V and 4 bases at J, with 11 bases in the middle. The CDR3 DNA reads TGCGCCAGCAGCTTGTACGAGGATGGCACTGAAGCTTTCTTT. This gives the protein CASSLYEDGTEAFF.

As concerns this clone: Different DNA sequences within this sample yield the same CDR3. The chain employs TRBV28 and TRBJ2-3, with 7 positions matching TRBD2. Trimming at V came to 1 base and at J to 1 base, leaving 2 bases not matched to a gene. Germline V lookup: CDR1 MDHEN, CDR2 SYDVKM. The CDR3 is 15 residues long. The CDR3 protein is CASSLSAGRTDTQYF. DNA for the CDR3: TGTGCCAGCAGTTTATCAGCGGGACGCACAGATACGCAGTATTTT. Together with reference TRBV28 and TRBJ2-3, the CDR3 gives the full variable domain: DVKVTQSSRYLVKRTGEKVFLECVQDMDHENMFWYRQDPGLGLRLIYFSYDVKMKEKGDIPEGYSVSREKKERFSLILESASTNQTSMYLCASSLSAGRTDTQYFGPGTRLTVL.

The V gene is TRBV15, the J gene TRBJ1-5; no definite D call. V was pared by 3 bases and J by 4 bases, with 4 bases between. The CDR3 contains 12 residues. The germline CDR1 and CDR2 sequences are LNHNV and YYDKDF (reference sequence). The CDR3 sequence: CATSSNNQPQHF. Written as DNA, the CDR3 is TGTGCCACCAGCAGTAATAATCAGCCCCAGCATTTT.

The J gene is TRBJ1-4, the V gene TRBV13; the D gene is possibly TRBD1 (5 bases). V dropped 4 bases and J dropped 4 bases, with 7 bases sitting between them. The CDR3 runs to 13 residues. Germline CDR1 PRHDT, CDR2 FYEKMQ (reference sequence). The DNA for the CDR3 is TGTGCCAGCAGCTACCAGGGTAATGAAAAACTGTTTTTT. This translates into CASSYQGNEKLFF.

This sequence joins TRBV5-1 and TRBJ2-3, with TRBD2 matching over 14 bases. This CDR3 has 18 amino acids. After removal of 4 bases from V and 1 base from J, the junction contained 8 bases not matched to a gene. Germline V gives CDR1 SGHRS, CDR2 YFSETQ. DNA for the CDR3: TGCGCCAGCAGCCCCCCGACTAGCGGGGGGGCCGGCACAGATACGCAGTATTTT. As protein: CASSPPTSGGAGTDTQYF.

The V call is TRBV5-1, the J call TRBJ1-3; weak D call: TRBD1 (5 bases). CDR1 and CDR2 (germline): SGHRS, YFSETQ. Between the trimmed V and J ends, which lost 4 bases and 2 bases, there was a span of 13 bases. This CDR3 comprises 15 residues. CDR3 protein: CASSLDGGTGNTIYF. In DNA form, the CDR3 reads TGCGCCAGCAGCCTAGACGGGGGAACTGGAAACACCATATATTTT.

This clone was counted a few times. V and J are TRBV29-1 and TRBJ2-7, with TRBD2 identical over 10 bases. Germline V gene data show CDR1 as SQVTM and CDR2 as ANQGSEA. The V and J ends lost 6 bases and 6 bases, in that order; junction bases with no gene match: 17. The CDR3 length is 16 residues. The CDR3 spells CSVGDPRGAGGGEQYF. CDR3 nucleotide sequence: TGCAGCGTCGGAGACCCGAGGGGAGCGGGAGGGGGCGAGCAGTACTTC.

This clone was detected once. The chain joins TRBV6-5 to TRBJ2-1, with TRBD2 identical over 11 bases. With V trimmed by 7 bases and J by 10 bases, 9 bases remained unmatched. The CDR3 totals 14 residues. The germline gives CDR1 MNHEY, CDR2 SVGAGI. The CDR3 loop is CASKATSGSGEQFF. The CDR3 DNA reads TGTGCCAGCAAGGCTACTAGCGGGAGTGGAGAGCAGTTCTTC.

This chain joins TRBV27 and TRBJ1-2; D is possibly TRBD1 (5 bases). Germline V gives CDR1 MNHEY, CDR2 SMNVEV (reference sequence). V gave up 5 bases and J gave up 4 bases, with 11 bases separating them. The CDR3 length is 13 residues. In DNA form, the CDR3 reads TGTGCCAGCAGTAAGGGGCAGATCTATGGCTACACCTTC. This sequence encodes CASSKGQIYGYTF.

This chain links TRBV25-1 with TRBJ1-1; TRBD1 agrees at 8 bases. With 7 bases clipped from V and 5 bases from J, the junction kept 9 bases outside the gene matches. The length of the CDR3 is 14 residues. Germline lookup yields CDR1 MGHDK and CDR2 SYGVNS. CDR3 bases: TGTGCCAGCACCGACGACAGGGGAAGGACTGAAGCTTTCTTT. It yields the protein CASTDDRGRTEAFF.

Here the CDR3 DNA reads TGTGCCAGTACTACTAGAGGGGGCCGCACAGATACGCAGTATTTT. Its translation: CASTTRGGRTDTQYF. The chain has TRBV27 and TRBJ2-3; 7 bases map to TRBD1. The CDR3 totals 15 residues. CDR1 and CDR2 (germline): MNHEY, SMNVEV (reference sequence). J gave up 1 base and V 9 bases, and 10 bases lay outside the gene matches.

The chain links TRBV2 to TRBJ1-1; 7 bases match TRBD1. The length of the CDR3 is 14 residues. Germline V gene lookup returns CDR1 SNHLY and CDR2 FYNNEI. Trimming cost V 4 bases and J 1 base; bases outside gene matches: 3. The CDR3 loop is CASSGQGANTEAFF. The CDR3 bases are TGTGCCAGCAGTGGACAGGGTGCGAACACTGAAGCTTTCTTT.

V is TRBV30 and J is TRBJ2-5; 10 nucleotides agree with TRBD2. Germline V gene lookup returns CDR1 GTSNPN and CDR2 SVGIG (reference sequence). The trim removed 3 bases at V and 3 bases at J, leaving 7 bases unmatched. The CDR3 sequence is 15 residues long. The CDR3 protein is CAWSRGLAREETQYF. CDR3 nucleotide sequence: TGTGCCTGGAGCCGGGGACTAGCGCGCGAAGAGACCCAGTACTTC.

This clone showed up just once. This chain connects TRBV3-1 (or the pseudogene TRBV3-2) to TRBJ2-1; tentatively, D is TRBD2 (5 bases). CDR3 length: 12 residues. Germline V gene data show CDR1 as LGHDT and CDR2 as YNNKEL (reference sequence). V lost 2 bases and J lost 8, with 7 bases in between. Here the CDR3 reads CASSQSGDEQFF. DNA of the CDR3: TGTGCCAGCAGCCAATCCGGGGATGAGCAGTTCTTC.

In nucleotides, the CDR3 is TGCGCCAGCAGCTTGGCCGGGGTAGTGGAGACCCAGTACTTC. It is translated as CASSLAGVVETQYF. The chain recombines TRBV5-1 with TRBJ2-5; tentatively, D is TRBD2 (5 bases). There are 14 residues in the CDR3. Per the germline V gene, CDR1 is SGHRS and CDR2 is YFSETQ. Trimming shortened V by 0 bases and J by 5 bases, and 11 bases separated the two germline ends.

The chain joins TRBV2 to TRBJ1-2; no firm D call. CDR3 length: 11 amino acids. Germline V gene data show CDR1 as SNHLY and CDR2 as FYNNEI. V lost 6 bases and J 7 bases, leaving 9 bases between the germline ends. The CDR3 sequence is CASRLEGGYTF. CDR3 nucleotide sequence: TGTGCCAGCAGGCTGGAGGGTGGCTACACCTTC.

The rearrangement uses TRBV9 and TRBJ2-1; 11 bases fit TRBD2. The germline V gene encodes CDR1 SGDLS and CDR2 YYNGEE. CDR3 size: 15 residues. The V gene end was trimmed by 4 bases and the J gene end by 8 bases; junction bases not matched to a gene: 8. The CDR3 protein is CASSILAGGSYEQFF. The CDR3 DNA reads TGTGCCAGCAGCATCCTAGCGGGAGGTAGCTATGAGCAGTTCTTC.

The CDR3 DNA sequence: TGTGCCAGTAGTAATATACGTAGGGGTCTCGGAGCCCTCCACTTT. Protein product: CASSNIRRGLGALHF. The chain links TRBV19 to TRBJ1-6; maybe TRBD1 (5 bases). Deletions cut 4 bases from V and 14 bases from J, with 21 bases between. The CDR3 runs to 15 residues. Germline V CDR1 and CDR2: LNHDA, SQIVND (reference sequence).

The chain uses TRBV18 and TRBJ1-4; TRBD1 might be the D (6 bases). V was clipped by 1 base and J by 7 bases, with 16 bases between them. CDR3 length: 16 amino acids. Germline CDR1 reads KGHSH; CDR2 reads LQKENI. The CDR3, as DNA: TGTGCCAGCTCACCACGGTCGGGGGGGCTGGGTGAAAAACTGTTTTTT. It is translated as CASSPRSGGLGEKLFF.